This T cell receptor (beta chain) was identified during a study of beta chain features in type 1 diabetes. Whole-study results and caveats: Naive, central memory and Treg TCRB repertoires seemed to resemble each other more closely in patients than they did in healthy donors.

Each donor gave one heparinised blood draw averaging around 120 mL. Germline lookup yields CDR1 SGHRS and CDR2 YFSETQ. This CDR3 is 13 amino acids long. The V end was cut by 0 bases, the J end by 4 bases, with 4 bases between. A word on this clone: Its antigen remains unidentified.

What was sequenced were expressed TCRB transcripts, since all of the isolated RNA had been reverse transcribed. TCRdb keeps only in-frame clones here, not all; method: immunoSEQ multiplex PCR. The table has 130,000 to 150,000 clones, under 60% seen once. Material: Tregs from blood. The sequence was obtained from a man between 18 and 29 years old in good health. V is TRBV5-1 and J is TRBJ2-2, with no clear D. The CDR3 region is CASSLVGTGELFF. CDR3 DNA sequence: TGCGCCAGCAGCTTGGTCGGCACCGGGGAGCTGTTTTTT.